This is a list of T cell receptor beta chains from one sample in a study of liver allograft versus peripheral blood T cells. MiXCR, run by TCRdb on the reads, gives a single entry per CDR3 protein. The data hold some 2,700 distinct CDR3 sequences, with about 17% observed a single time. These receptor sequences come from a human patient who had a liver transplant. The graft donor may have contributed some T cells. The CDR3 runs from the conserved cysteine through the conserved F or W. A D gene is named only where the DNA matches it firmly. Clone sizes are given selectively: once, few, many, or a class where the clone is expanded.

j_call clone_size v_call d_call cdr3_aa cdr3_nt
TRBJ2-4 many TRBV25-1 . CASSAVGDIQYF TGTGCCAGCAGTGCGGTAGGCGACATTCAGTACTTC
TRBJ2-3 . TRBV30 . CAWTASSSTDTQYF TGTGCCTGGACGGCTAGCTCTAGCACAGATACGCAGTATTTT
TRBJ2-1 large TRBV29-1 TRBD2 CSILPGLNNEQFF TGCAGCATACTTCCGGGACTAAACAATGAGCAGTTCTTC
TRBJ1-1 medium-sized TRBV19 . CASSIGAGRQENTEAFF TGTGCCAGTAGTATAGGCGCAGGCCGGCAAGAGAACACTGAAGCTTTCTTT
TRBJ2-2 medium-sized TRBV9 TRBD2 CASSSPLDPGLAEHTGELFF TGTGCCAGCAGCTCCCCCTTAGACCCGGGACTAGCGGAGCACACCGGGGAGCTGTTTTTT
TRBJ2-1 few TRBV11-2 TRBD2 CASSATSGAHNEQFF TGTGCCAGCAGCGCAACTAGCGGGGCCCACAATGAGCAGTTCTTC
TRBJ1-4 few TRBV12-5 . CASGPHTTNEKLFF TGTGCTAGTGGGCCACACACAACTAATGAAAAACTGTTTTTT
TRBJ2-1 many TRBV5-4 TRBD2 CASRSGSYNEQFF TGTGCCAGCAGGAGCGGGAGTTACAATGAGCAGTTCTTC
TRBJ2-1 medium-sized TRBV6-2/TRBV6-3 TRBD2 CASSYEAGGPGQWEQFF TGTGCCAGCAGTTACGAAGCGGGAGGGCCCGGTCAATGGGAGCAGTTCTTC
TRBJ1-5 few TRBV12-3/TRBV12-4 . CASSFGGGSNQPQHF TGTGCCAGCAGTTTTGGGGGAGGTAGCAATCAGCCCCAGCATTTT
TRBJ2-3 . TRBV27 . CASTPLGVSSTDTQYF TGTGCCAGCACCCCCCTCGGGGTTTCTAGCACAGATACGCAGTATTTT
TRBJ1-1 medium-sized TRBV6-2/TRBV6-3 . CASSFGDTEAFF TGTGCCAGCAGTTTCGGAGACACTGAAGCTTTCTTT
TRBJ2-7 many TRBV6-2/TRBV6-3 TRBD2 CASSALGRDEQYF TGTGCCAGCAGTGCCCTGGGGAGGGACGAGCAGTACTTC
TRBJ2-7 . TRBV20-1 TRBD2 CSARELAGGTYEQYF TGCAGTGCTAGAGAACTAGCGGGGGGAACCTACGAGCAGTACTTC
TRBJ1-1 many TRBV28 TRBD1 CASSLQGGTEAFF TGTGCCAGCAGTCTACAGGGGGGGACTGAAGCTTTCTTT
TRBJ2-1 . TRBV25-1 . CASRRGSYNEQFF TGTGCCAGCAGGAGGGGATCCTACAATGAGCAGTTCTTC
TRBJ1-2 medium-sized TRBV5-6 TRBD1 CASSLSTGGREGYTF TGTGCCAGCAGCTTGAGCACAGGGGGACGGGAAGGCTACACCTTC